The following is a T cell receptor (beta chain) sequence with its context. What it binds is unknown. Assay: immunoSEQ multiplex PCR; the TCRdb copy retains only in-frame clones and omits some. The data contain approximately 38,000 clones, roughly 90% of them singletons. Trimming removed 8 bases from V and 4 bases from J; junction bases left unmatched: 12. The CDR3 has 16 amino acids. CDR1 SGHTA and CDR2 FQGNSA come from the germline V gene. This record belongs to a study of T cells in narcolepsy. Study information: Healthy controls were enrolled alongside patients with narcolepsy type 1 or type 2.

The study, taken as a whole, reports: Same-patient CSF and blood CD4+ T cell clonotypes included HCRT-specific and TRIB2-specific autoreactive ones. In some patient and control memory CD4+ samples, autoreactive clones were absent. Autoreactive clonotypes reportedly recurred in blood of same and different patients, not controls.

J is TRBJ1-4 and V is TRBV7-2; 8 bases are shared with TRBD1. This clonotype was sampled from a human donor with narcolepsy. The sequencing sample was made of CD45RA- memory CD4+ T cells from PBMCs. The CDR3 DNA reads as TGTGCCAGCTCACTACAGGGGGGCGCCGTTAATGAAAAACTGTTTTTT. Amino acid sequence: CASSLQGGAVNEKLFF.